Shown below are 27 T cell receptor beta chains from a single sample sequenced in a study. MiXCR, applied by TCRdb to the 5' RACE reads, yields one record per CDR3 protein. Here the sample spans around 50,000 distinct CDR3 sequences, 25% to 30% being singletons. The sample taken for sequencing was tumor-infiltrating memory CD4+ T cells sorted from the breast tumor. Stated subset: memory CD4+ T cells, CD4+CD45RO+CD25-. The receptors stem from a female donor with breast cancer.

This clonotype was seen more than once but under ten times. The chain employs TRBV5-1 and TRBJ2-2; tentatively, D is TRBD1 (5 bases). V shed 0 bases and J shed 0 bases, with 9 bases lying between them. The CDR3 covers 16 residues. Germline assignment: CDR1 SGHRS and CDR2 YFSETQ. CDR3 DNA: TGCGCCAGCAGCTTGGGTGACAGTTCGAACACCGGGGAGCTGTTTTTT. This encodes CASSLGDSSNTGELFF.

This clonotype was counted many times. The chain couples TRBV7-9 to TRBJ2-5, with a weak D call TRBD1 (6 bases). V was cut by 5 bases and J by 3 bases, with 16 bases left in between. The CDR3 is made up of 15 amino acids. CDR1 SEHNR and CDR2 FQNEAQ come from the germline V gene (reference sequence). The CDR3 protein is CASSTKWGQEETQYF. The CDR3 DNA follows: TGTGCCAGCAGCACAAAATGGGGGCAGGAAGAGACCCAGTACTTC.

This clonotype was seen more than once but under ten times. The chain employs TRBV5-1 and TRBJ2-2, with 8 bases aligning to TRBD1. The J segment lost 4 bases and the V segment lost 2 bases, leaving 4 bases of the junction unmatched. The germline V gene has CDR1 SGHRS and CDR2 YFSETQ. The length of the CDR3 is 15 residues. The CDR3 spells CASSFGTGPTGELFF. CDR3 nucleotide sequence: TGCGCCAGCAGCTTTGGGACAGGCCCCACCGGGGAGCTGTTTTTT.

The table lists this clonotype with a few counts. The chain combines TRBV11-3 with TRBJ2-1; the D is unclear. Germline loops: CDR1 SGHNT, CDR2 YENEEA. The CDR3 contains 13 residues. V shed 4 bases and J shed 1 base, with 5 bases lying between them. As DNA, the CDR3 is TGTGCCAGCAGCTCAGCTTCCTACAATGAGCAGTTCTTC. Translated, it gives CASSSASYNEQFF.

This clonotype was picked up a small number of times. A clone one base away is much larger, so this may be a read error. This CDR3 fails to terminate in the conserved phenylalanine or tryptophan, so it likely reflects a read error. This rearrangement joins TRBV7-2 to TRBJ1-5; no reliable D call. Trimming stripped 2 bases from V and 10 bases from J, with 12 bases between. The germline CDR1 and CDR2 sequences are SGHTA and FQGNSA. The length of the CDR3 is 13 residues. CDR3 protein: CASSLYGEQPQHL. The DNA of the CDR3 is TGTGCCAGCAGCTTATATGGCGAACAACCCCAGCATCTT.

The sample holds a few counts of this clonotype. The V gene is TRBV20-1, the J gene TRBJ1-2; D is unresolved. The CDR3 consists of 12 residues. Per the germline V gene, CDR1 is DFQATT and CDR2 is SNEGSKA (reference sequence). CDR3 bases: TGCAGCGCTGAAAGTGGGCTCTTTGGCTACACCTTC. It is translated as CSAESGLFGYTF.

Only a few counts were recorded for this clonotype. The gene calls are TRBV28 and TRBJ2-5; D is possibly TRBD1 or TRBD2 (6 bases each). The germline CDR1 and CDR2 sequences are MDHEN and SYDVKM. Trimming pared 6 bases from V and 4 bases from J, leaving 24 bases between. CDR3 length equals 17 residues. CDR3 region: CASSRVTSEGGRETQYF. The CDR3 DNA follows: TGTGCCAGCAGCCGCGTCACCTCGGAGGGGGGAAGAGAGACCCAGTACTTC. The full variable domain, its missing parts supplied by reference TRBV28 and TRBJ2-5, is DVKVTQSSRYLVKRTGEKVFLECVQDMDHENMFWYRQDPGLGLRLIYFSYDVKMKEKGDIPEGYSVSREKKERFSLILESASTNQTSMYLCASSRVTSEGGRETQYFGPGTRLLVL.

In regard to this clonotype: A much larger clone lies a single base off, so this may be a read error. The missing conserved phenylalanine or tryptophan at the end of this CDR3 makes a read error likely. The chain is built from TRBV6-2 or TRBV6-3 and TRBJ2-7; D tentatively reads TRBD1 or TRBD2 (5 bases each). The V gene lost 5 bases and the J gene lost 3 bases, with 14 bases spanning the gap. The CDR3 is 14 residues long. CDR1 MNHEY and CDR2 SVGEGT come from the germline V gene. For the CDR3, the DNA is TGTGCCAGCAGTAAAGCCGGGACCCTCTACGAGCAGTACCTC. Amino acids: CASSKAGTLYEQYL.

The chain combines TRBV7-8 with TRBJ1-4; D remains unclear. The CDR3 spans 14 residues. In germline, CDR1 is SGHVS, CDR2 FQNEAQ. The ends were cut back, 1 base at V and 2 bases at J, with 5 bases in the middle. The DNA for the CDR3 is TGTGCCAGCAGCTTAGGGCGGACTAATGAAAAACTGTTTTTT. This encodes CASSLGRTNEKLFF.

The chain recombines TRBV19 with TRBJ1-5; TRBD1 agrees at 8 bases. V trimming: 1 base; J trimming: 16 bases; junction bases outside the gene matches: 15. Germline V gene data show CDR1 as LNHDA and CDR2 as SQIVND (reference sequence). There are 15 residues in the CDR3. The CDR3 here is CASSIVQGGNQPQHF. In DNA form, the CDR3 reads TGTGCCAGTAGTATAGTACAGGGGGGCAATCAGCCACAACATTTT. Looking up the rest from reference TRBV19 and TRBJ1-5 gives the full variable domain: DGGITQSPKYLFRKEGQNVTLSCEQNLNHDAMYWYRQDPGQGLRLIYYSQIVNDFQKGDIAEGYSVSREKKESFPLTVTSAQKNPTAFYLCASSIVQGGNQPQHFGDGTRLSIL.

The chain uses TRBV5-1 and TRBJ2-2; D might be TRBD2 (6 bases). The CDR3 is 15 amino acids. V was cut by 0 bases and J by 4 bases, with 10 bases left in between. The germline CDR1 and CDR2 sequences are SGHRS and YFSETQ. CDR3 DNA: TGCGCCAGCAGCTTGGTCGGGGGTCGCACCGGGGAGCTGTTTTTT. Amino acids: CASSLVGGRTGELFF.

The chain links TRBV20-1 to TRBJ2-7, with D possibly matching TRBD2 (6 bases). Germline values: CDR1 DFQATT, CDR2 SNEGSKA (reference sequence). Trimming cost V 5 bases and J 0 bases, with 11 bases left between them. This CDR3 contains 13 residues. In DNA, the CDR3 is TGCAGTGCTGGAGGGCCAGGCTCCTACGAGCAGTACTTC. It specifies CSAGGPGSYEQYF.

This clonotype was seen a single time. The chain uses TRBV20-1 and TRBJ2-6; possibly TRBD1 or TRBD2 for D (6 bases each). Trimming pared 5 bases from V and 0 bases from J, leaving 17 bases between. The CDR3 extends over 17 amino acids. From germline, CDR1 is DFQATT and CDR2 SNEGSKA (reference sequence). The CDR3 is CSALGGGGSSGANVLTF. The CDR3 DNA reads TGCAGTGCTCTTGGGGGCGGAGGGAGCTCTGGGGCCAACGTCCTGACTTTC.

This clonotype was seen a handful of times. The CDR3 loop reads CASRLAGGLEQYF. In nucleotides, the CDR3 is TGTGCCAGCAGACTAGCGGGGGGCCTGGAGCAGTACTTC. The chain carries TRBV6-2 or TRBV6-3 and TRBJ2-7, with 12 bases fitting TRBD2. With V trimmed by 6 bases and J by 7 bases, 4 bases remained unmatched. Germline CDR1 and CDR2: MNHEY and SVGEGT. The CDR3 runs to 13 residues.

The chain carries TRBV10-3 and TRBJ1-5; TRBD1 might be the D (6 bases). V was shortened by 3 bases and J by 1 base, with 10 bases between the two germline ends. CDR3 length: 15 amino acids. Germline-derived CDR1 and CDR2 are ENHRY and SYGVKD. CDR3 residues: CAISETGLSNQPQHF. The CDR3 DNA is TGTGCCATCAGTGAAACAGGGTTGAGCAATCAGCCCCAGCATTTT.

The V gene is TRBV5-1, the J gene TRBJ2-2, with 9 bases identical to TRBD1. The J segment lost 3 bases and the V segment lost 3 bases, leaving 6 bases of the junction unmatched. The CDR3 has 16 residues. Germline-derived CDR1 and CDR2 are SGHRS and YFSETQ. The CDR3 coding sequence is TGCGCCAGCAGCTCTAACAGGGGGCGAGACACCGGGGAGCTGTTTTTT. It is translated as CASSSNRGRDTGELFF.

This clonotype was found a few times. The CDR3 region is CASSLLTGTLGEKLFF. The CDR3, as DNA: TGTGCCAGCAGCTTGTTGACCGGGACACTCGGGGAAAAACTGTTTTTT. The V and J genes are TRBV7-9 and TRBJ1-4; tentative D call: TRBD1 (6 bases). This CDR3 region has 16 residues. V was cut by 3 bases and J by 8 bases, with 19 bases left in between. Germline assignment: CDR1 SEHNR and CDR2 FQNEAQ (reference sequence). Together with reference TRBV7-9 and TRBJ1-4, the CDR3 gives the full variable domain: DTGVSQNPRHKITKRGQNVTFRCDPISEHNRLYWYRQTLGQGPEFLTYFQNEAQLEKSRLLSDRFSAERPKGSFSTLEIQRTEQGDSAMYLCASSLLTGTLGEKLFFGSGTQLSVL.

Comments on this clonotype: At one boundary the junction diverges from the germline segment, which might be a read error. This chain uses TRBV5-1 with TRBJ1-4; D gene unclear. The CDR3 totals 15 residues. From germline, CDR1 is SGHRS and CDR2 YFSETQ. Written as DNA, the CDR3 is TGCGCCAGCAGCTCGCGAGGCGACCCTAAAGAAAAACTGTTTTTT. It codes for CASSSRGDPKEKLFF.

DNA of the CDR3: TGTGCCAGCAGCACCCGACGGGGGAATGAAAAACTGTTTTTT. Translating it yields CASSTRRGNEKLFF. V usage is TRBV7-8 and J usage is TRBJ1-4; the D gene is possibly TRBD1 (5 bases). The germline CDR1 and CDR2 sequences are SGHVS and FQNEAQ. This CDR3 has 14 residues. The germline V and J ends were trimmed by 5 bases and 5 bases, with 12 bases remaining between them.

To note about this clonotype: This clone may be a read error of a much larger clone one base away. The CDR3 end shows no conserved phenylalanine or tryptophan, and so a read error is likely. This chain joins TRBV28 and TRBJ2-7, with D perhaps TRBD1 (6 bases). The CDR3 is 13 residues long. Germline V gene sequence: CDR1 MDHEN, CDR2 SYDVKM. Trimming cost V 5 bases and J 7 bases, with 15 bases left between them. The CDR3 reads CASSETGRAEQYL. CDR3 DNA: TGTGCCAGCAGTGAGACAGGTCGTGCGGAGCAGTACCTC.

The CDR3 DNA reads as TGTGCCAGCAGTTTTTCCGCGGGGACTGAAGCTTTCTTT. Amino acid sequence: CASSFSAGTEAFF. This rearrangement joins TRBV12-3 or TRBV12-4 to TRBJ1-1; D is unresolved. The CDR3 extends over 13 amino acids. The V gene lost 3 bases and the J gene lost 5 bases, with 10 bases spanning the gap.

The chain uses TRBV5-1 and TRBJ2-5; TRBD2 might be the D (6 bases). This CDR3 region has 14 residues. Germline V gene lookup returns CDR1 SGHRS and CDR2 YFSETQ. V gave up 5 bases and J gave up 3 bases, with 14 bases separating them. CDR3 loop: CASRWGSGEETQYF. CDR3 nucleotides: TGCGCCAGCAGGTGGGGTAGCGGAGAAGAGACCCAGTACTTC.

The V gene is TRBV5-1, the J gene TRBJ2-7; 9 positions agree with TRBD1. Germline CDR1 SGHRS, CDR2 YFSETQ. The CDR3 spans 14 residues. The V gene end was trimmed by 7 bases and the J gene end by 2 bases; junction bases not matched to a gene: 7. The CDR3 loop is CASRKGTGTYEQYF. CDR3 bases: TGCGCCAGCCGTAAGGGGACAGGGACCTACGAGCAGTACTTC.

There are a few counts of this clonotype. The chain joins TRBV20-1 to TRBJ2-1, with D tentatively TRBD1 (5 bases). The V gene's germline CDR1 is DFQATT and CDR2 SNEGSKA (reference sequence). Trimming stripped 8 bases from V and 6 bases from J, with 17 bases between. The CDR3 is 13 residues long. This CDR3 is CSSTPQGLNEQFF. As DNA, the CDR3 is TGCAGTTCTACCCCCCAGGGCCTCAATGAGCAGTTCTTC.

This clonotype was observed a handful of times. The chain recombines TRBV5-1 with TRBJ2-3; D gene unclear. Germline CDR1 and CDR2: SGHRS and YFSETQ. This CDR3 spans 14 amino acids. V was pared by 0 bases and J by 2 bases, with 7 bases between. The CDR3 region is CASSLAQNTDTQYF. The CDR3 DNA reads as TGCGCCAGCAGCTTGGCCCAGAACACAGATACGCAGTATTTT.

This clonotype was picked up many times. Here the CDR3 reads CASRGLAGSREQFF. The CDR3 DNA follows: TGTGCCAGCCGGGGACTAGCGGGATCCCGGGAGCAGTTCTTC. The chain employs TRBV6-1 and TRBJ2-1; the match to TRBD2 covers 13 bases. The CDR3 consists of 14 residues. The junction had 8 bases not matched to a gene; V was cut back by 8 bases and J by 10 bases. The germline gives CDR1 MNHNS, CDR2 SASEGT.

J is TRBJ2-2 and V is TRBV5-1; 9 bases fit TRBD2. V lost 4 bases, J lost 0 bases, and 7 bases stayed unmatched. Germline CDR1 is SGHRS and CDR2 is YFSETQ. The CDR3 consists of 17 residues. CDR3 region: CASSPTAGGTNTGELFF. CDR3 DNA: TGCGCCAGCAGCCCAACCGCGGGAGGGACGAACACCGGGGAGCTGTTTTTT.